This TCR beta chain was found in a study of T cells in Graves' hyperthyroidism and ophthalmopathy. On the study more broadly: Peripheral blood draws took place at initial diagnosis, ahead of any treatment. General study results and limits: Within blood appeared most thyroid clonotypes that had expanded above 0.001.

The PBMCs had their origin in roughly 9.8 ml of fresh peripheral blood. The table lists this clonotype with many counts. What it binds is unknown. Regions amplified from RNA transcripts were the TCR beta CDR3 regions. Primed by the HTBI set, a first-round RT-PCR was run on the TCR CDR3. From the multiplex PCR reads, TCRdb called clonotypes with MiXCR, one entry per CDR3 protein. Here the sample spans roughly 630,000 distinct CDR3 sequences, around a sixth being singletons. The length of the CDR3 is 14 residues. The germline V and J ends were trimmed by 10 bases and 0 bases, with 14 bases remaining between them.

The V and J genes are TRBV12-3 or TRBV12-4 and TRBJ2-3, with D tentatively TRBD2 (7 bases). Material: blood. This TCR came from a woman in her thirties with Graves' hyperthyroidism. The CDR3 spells CATVWGGSTDTQYF. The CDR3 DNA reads TGTGCCACTGTTTGGGGGGGCAGCACAGATACGCAGTATTTT.